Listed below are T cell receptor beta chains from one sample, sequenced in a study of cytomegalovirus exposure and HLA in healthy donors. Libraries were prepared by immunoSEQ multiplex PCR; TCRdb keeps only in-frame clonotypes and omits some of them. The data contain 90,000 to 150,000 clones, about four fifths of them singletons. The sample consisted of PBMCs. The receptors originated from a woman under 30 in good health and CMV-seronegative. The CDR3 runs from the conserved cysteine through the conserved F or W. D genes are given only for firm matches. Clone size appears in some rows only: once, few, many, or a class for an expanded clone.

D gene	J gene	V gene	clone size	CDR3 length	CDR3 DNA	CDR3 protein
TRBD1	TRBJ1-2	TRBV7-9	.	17	TGTGCCAGCAGCGTCCCCGGCCCGGACAGGGCGGACTATGGCTACACCTTC	CASSVPGPDRADYGYTF
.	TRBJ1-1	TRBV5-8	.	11	TGTGCCAGCAGCTTGGGATCTAATGCTTTCTTT	CASSLGSNAFF
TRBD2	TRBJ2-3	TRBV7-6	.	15	TGTGCCAGCAGCTTTAGCGGGGGGTCGACAGATACGCAGTATTTT	CASSFSGGSTDTQYF
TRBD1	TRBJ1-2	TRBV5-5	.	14	TGTGCCAGCAGCTTTAGACAGGGTAACTATGGCTACACCTTC	CASSFRQGNYGYTF
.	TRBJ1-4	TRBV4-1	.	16	TGCGCCAGCAGCCTGGGGGAGGGCCTCCCTAATGAAAAACTGTTTTTT	CASSLGEGLPNEKLFF
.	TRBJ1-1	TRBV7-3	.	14	TGTGCCAGCACGCAGGCGCATACGAACACTGAAGCTTTCTTT	CASTQAHTNTEAFF
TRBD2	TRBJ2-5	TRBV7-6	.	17	TGTGCCAGCAGCCCGCAACCGGGACTAGCGCCTGAAGAGACCCAGTACTTC	CASSPQPGLAPEETQYF
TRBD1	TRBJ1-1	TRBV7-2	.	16	TGTGCCAGCAGCCGGGGACAGCGACTTATGAACACTGAAGCTTTCTTT	CASSRGQRLMNTEAFF
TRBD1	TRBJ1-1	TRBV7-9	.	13	TGTGCCAGCAGCGGGGGACAGGGGGGTGAAGCTTTCTTT	CASSGGQGGEAFF
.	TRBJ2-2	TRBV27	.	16	TGTGCCAGCAGTTTATCGGCAGGGGTTAACACCGGGGAGCTGTTTTTT	CASSLSAGVNTGELFF
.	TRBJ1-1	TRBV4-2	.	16	TGTGCCAGCAGCCCCTCGGGGTTAATCCTGGACACTGAAGCTTTCTTT	CASSPSGLILDTEAFF
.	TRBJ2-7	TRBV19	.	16	TGTGCCAGTAGCTATCCCACGACAGGAAACTCCTACGAGCAGTACTTC	CASSYPTTGNSYEQYF
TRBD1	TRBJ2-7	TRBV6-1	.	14	TGTGCCAGCAGTGGTCGGGACAGGGGGCCCCTGCAGTACTTC	CASSGRDRGPLQYF
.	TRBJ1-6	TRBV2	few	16	TGTGCCAGCAGTGAAGCGGGCCAGGGGAAGGGCTCACCCCTCCACTTT	CASSEAGQGKGSPLHF
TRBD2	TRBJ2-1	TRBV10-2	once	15	TGCGCCAGCAGACCAGCGGGAGGGCCCCACAATGAGCAGTTCTTC	CASRPAGGPHNEQFF
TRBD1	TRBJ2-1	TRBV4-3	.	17	TGCGCCAGCAGCCACCGAACCGGGACAGGGGGCTACAATGAGCAGTTCTTC	CASSHRTGTGGYNEQFF
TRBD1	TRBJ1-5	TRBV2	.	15	TGTGCCAGTAATCCTGACAGGGGTGGCGATCAGCCCCAGCATTTT	CASNPDRGGDQPQHF
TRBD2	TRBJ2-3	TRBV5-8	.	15	TGTGCCAGCAGCTTGTTCCGGCGGGAGGGTGCTACGCAGTATTTT	CASSLFRREGATQYF
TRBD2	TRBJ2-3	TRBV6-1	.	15	TGTGCCAGCAGCCACCCGGGACTAGCCTATGATACGCAGTATTTT	CASSHPGLAYDTQYF
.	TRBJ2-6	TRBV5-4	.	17	TGTGCCACTAAGCAGGGCGGTTTTAACTCTGGGGCCAACGTCCCGACTTTC	CATKQGGFNSGANVPTF
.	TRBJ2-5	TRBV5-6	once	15	TGTGCCAGCAGCGTCATAGGCGCGGCACAAGAGACCCAGTACTTC	CASSVIGAAQETQYF
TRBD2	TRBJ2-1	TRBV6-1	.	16	TGTGCCAGCAGTGAATGGGGTAGCGGGAGATCGAATGAGCAGTTCTTC	CASSEWGSGRSNEQFF
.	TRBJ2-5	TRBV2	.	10	TGTGCCAGCAGGGGCGAGACCCAGTACTTC	CASRGETQYF
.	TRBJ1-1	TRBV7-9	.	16	TGTGCCAGCAGCTTAAGGGGAAGGCCGGGGGACACTGAAGCTTTCTTT	CASSLRGRPGDTEAFF
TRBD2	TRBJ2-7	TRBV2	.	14	TGTGCCAGCAGTTCAACGGGACTACCATACGAGCAGTACTTC	CASSSTGLPYEQYF
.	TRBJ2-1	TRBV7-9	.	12	TGTGCCAGCAGCTCTGCGAGGGAGGAGCAGTTCTTC	CASSSAREEQFF